The entry below gives a single T cell receptor (beta chain) sequence along with its context. Antigen: not known. The data originate from a study of Ad26.COV2.S vaccination and SARS-CoV-2 variants. Study details: A COV1001 Ad26.COV2.S trial-arm participant provided the sample. Doses of Ad26.COV2.S were injected into muscle once or twice, 56 days apart. Regarding the study as a whole: Those who received the vaccine showed greater spike-specific TCR breadth than those given placebo. There was a possibility that the TCR breadth and depth analyses underestimated total T cell responses.

Germline CDR1 is KGHDR and CDR2 is SFDVKD. CDR3 length equals 17 residues. V trimming: 5 bases; J trimming: 2 bases; junction bases outside the gene matches: 10. Sample treatment: some 20 received Ad26.COV2.S at low or high dose, single or two shots; about 5 received placebo; per-sample allocation not given. Specimen acquisition occurred on day 63 following the initial vaccine or placebo injection. Libraries were prepared by immunoSEQ multiplex PCR; TCRdb keeps only in-frame clonotypes and omits some of them. The table records about 350,000 clones, approximately 84% of them present only once. Sequenced material: peripheral blood, taken in a trial of Ad26.COV2.S vaccine versus placebo. The rearrangement uses TRBV24-1 and TRBJ2-1; 8 positions match TRBD1. The sequence came from a person between 18 and 60 years old who received the Ad26.COV2.S COVID-19 vaccine or a placebo. The CDR3 reads CATSVRGAGGTYNEQFF. DNA for the CDR3: TGTGCCACCAGTGTCCGGGGAGCAGGGGGCACCTACAATGAGCAGTTCTTC.